This section outlines one T cell receptor beta chain sequence together with its context. Primers included in the PCR were 60 Vbeta and 13 Jbeta primers. Produced via immunoSEQ multiplex PCR; TCRdb's table is partial and in-frame only. The sample comprises 80,000 to 100,000 clones, 80% to 85% of which are singletons, and about 1.5% rests with the top ten. CDR3 length: 15 amino acids. V dropped 4 bases and J dropped 5 bases, with 15 bases sitting between them. Germline assignment: CDR1 LNHNV and CDR2 YYDKDF (reference sequence). This sample was taken from a study of cytomegalovirus exposure and HLA in healthy donors.

This chain uses TRBV15 with TRBJ2-1; TRBD2 might be the D (5 bases). The sequenced sample was PBMCs. This TCR was recovered from a man in his forties or fifties in good health and CMV-seronegative. The CDR3 loop reads CATSNGLSRHNEQFF. The CDR3, as DNA: TGTGCCACCAGCAATGGACTTTCGAGACACAATGAGCAGTTCTTC.